This T cell receptor beta chain was obtained from a study of shared clonotypes between healthy human individuals. Study context: Each donor contributed plates that comprised three CD4 naive, three CD4 memory, two CD8 naive and one CD8 memory.

Cells designated naive CD8 were CD45RO-negative and were positively selected for CCR7, with terminally differentiated effector memory CD45RA+ cells excluded. Looked up from germline, CDR1 is LGHNA and CDR2 is YSLEER. The J segment lost 0 bases and the V segment lost 4 bases, leaving 3 bases of the junction unmatched. The length of the CDR3 is 15 residues. The data were produced by immunoSEQ multiplex PCR, yet TCRdb's version contains in-frame clones alone and is incomplete. The sample yields roughly 1,800,000 clones, approximately 94% seen once. Sequenced input: naive CD8+ T cells sorted from blood. This TCR came from a young man in good health. The chain recombines TRBV4-3 with TRBJ2-1; TRBD2 agrees at 7 bases. As DNA, the CDR3 is TGCGCCAGCAGCCGAAGCGGGGACTCCTACAATGAGCAGTTCTTC. This codes for CASSRSGDSYNEQFF.